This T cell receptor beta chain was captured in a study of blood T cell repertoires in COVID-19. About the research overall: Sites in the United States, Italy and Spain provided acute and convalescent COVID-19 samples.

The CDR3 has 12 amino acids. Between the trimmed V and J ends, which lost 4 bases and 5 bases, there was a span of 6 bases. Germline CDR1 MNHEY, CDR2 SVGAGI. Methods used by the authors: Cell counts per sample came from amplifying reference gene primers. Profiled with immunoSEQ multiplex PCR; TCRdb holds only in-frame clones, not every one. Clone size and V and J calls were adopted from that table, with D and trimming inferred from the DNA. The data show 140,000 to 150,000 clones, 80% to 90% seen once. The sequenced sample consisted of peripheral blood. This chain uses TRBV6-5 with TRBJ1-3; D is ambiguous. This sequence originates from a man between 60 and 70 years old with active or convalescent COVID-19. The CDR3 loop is CASSSSRNTIYF. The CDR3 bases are TGTGCCAGCAGTTCCTCCAGAAACACCATATATTTT.